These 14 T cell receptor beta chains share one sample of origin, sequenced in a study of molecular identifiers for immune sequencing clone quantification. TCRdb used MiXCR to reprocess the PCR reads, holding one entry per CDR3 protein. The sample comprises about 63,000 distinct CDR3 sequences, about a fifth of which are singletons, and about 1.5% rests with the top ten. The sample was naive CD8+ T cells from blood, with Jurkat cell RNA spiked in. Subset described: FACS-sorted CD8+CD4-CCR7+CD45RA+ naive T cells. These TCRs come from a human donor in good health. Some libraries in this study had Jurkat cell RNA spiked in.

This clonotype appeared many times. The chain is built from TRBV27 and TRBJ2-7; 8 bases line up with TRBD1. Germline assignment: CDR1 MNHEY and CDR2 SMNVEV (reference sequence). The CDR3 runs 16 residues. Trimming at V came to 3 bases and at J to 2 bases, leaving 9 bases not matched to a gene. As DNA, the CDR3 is TGTGCCAGCAGTTTTCAGGGGGCGGAAGACCCCTACGAGCAGTACTTC. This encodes CASSFQGAEDPYEQYF.

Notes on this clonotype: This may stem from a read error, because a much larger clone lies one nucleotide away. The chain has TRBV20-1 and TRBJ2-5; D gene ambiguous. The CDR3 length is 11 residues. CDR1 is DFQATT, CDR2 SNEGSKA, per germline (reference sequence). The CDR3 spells CGARMEETQYF. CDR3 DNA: TGCGGTGCTAGAATGGAAGAGACCCAGTACTTC.

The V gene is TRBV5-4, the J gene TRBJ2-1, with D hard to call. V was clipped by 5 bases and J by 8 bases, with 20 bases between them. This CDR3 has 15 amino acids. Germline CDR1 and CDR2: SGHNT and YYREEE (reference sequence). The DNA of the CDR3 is TGTGCCAGCAGTAAAGATGATAGGCTGTCGGATGAGCAGTTCTTC. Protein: CASSKDDRLSDEQFF.

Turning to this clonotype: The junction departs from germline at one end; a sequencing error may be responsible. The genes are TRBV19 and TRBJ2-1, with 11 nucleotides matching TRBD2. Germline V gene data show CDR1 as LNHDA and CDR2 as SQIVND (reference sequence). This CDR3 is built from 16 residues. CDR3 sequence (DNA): TGTGCCAGTAGTATCTCCTTTAGCGGGAGGGCCTATGAGCTGTTCTTC. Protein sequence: CASSISFSGRAYELFF.

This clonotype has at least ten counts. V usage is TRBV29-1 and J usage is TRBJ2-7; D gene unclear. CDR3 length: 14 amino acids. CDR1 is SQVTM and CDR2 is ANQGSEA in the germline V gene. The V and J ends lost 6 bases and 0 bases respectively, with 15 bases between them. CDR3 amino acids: CSVAGDLSSYEQYF. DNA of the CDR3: TGCAGCGTAGCCGGAGACTTGAGCTCCTACGAGCAGTACTTC.

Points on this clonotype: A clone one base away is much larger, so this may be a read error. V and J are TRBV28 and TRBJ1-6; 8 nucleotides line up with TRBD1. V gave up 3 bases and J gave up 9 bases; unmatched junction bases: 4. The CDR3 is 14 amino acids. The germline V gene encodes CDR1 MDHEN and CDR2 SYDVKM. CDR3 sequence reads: CASSFRGQGSPLHF. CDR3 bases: TGTGCCAGCAGTTTCCGTGGACAGGGTTCACCCCTCCACTTT.

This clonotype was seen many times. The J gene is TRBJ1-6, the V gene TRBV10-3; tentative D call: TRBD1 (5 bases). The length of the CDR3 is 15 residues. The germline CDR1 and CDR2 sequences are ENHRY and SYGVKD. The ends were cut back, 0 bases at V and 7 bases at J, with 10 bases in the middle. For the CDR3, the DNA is TGTGCCATCAGTGAGTCTGGCAGGGTGAATTCACCCCTCCACTTT. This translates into CAISESGRVNSPLHF.

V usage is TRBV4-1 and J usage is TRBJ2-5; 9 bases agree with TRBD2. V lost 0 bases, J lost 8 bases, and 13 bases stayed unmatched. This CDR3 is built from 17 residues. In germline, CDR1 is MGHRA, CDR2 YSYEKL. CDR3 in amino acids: CASSQDPPGTSWSTQYF. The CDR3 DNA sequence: TGCGCCAGCAGCCAAGATCCCCCCGGGACTAGCTGGAGTACCCAGTACTTC.

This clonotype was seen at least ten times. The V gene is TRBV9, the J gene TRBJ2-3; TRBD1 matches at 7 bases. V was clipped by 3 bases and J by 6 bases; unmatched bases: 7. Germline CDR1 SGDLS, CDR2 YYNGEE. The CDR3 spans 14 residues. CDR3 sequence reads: CASSAGGLGDTQYF. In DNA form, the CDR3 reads TGTGCCAGCAGCGCAGGGGGTTTAGGTGATACGCAGTATTTT. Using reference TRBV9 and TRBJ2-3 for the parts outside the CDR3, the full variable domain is DSGVTQTPKHLITATGQRVTLRCSPRSGDLSVYWYQQSLDQGLQFLIQYYNGEERAKGNILERFSAQQFPDLHSELNLSSLELGDSALYFCASSAGGLGDTQYFGPGTRLTVL.

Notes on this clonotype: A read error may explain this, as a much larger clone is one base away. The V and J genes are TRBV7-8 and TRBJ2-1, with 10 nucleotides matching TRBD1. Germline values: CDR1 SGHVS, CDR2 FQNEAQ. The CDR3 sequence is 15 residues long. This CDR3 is CAGSSRQGAHNEQFF. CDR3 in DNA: TGTGCCGGCAGCTCACGACAGGGGGCCCACAATGAGCAGTTCTTC.

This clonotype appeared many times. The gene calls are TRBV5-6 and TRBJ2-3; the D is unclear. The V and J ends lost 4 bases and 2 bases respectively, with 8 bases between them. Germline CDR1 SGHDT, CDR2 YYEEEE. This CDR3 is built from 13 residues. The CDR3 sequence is CASSILPTDTQYF. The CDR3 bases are TGTGCCAGCAGCATTTTACCCACAGATACGCAGTATTTT.

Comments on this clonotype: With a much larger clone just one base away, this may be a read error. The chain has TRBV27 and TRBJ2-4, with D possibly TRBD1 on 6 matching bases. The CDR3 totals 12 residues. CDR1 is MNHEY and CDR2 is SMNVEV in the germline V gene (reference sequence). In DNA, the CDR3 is TGTGCCAGCAGCCACATCGGGGACATTCGGTACTTC. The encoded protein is CASSHIGDIRYF.

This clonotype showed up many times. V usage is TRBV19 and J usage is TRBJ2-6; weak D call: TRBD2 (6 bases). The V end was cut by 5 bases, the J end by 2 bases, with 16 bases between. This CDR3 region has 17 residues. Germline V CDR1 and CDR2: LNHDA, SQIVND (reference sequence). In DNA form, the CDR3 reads TGTGCCAGTAGTTGGGACGGGACTTCCCCTGGGGCCAACGTCCTGACTTTC. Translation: CASSWDGTSPGANVLTF. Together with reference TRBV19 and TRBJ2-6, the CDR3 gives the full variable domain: DGGITQSPKYLFRKEGQNVTLSCEQNLNHDAMYWYRQDPGQGLRLIYYSQIVNDFQKGDIAEGYSVSREKKESFPLTVTSAQKNPTAFYLCASSWDGTSPGANVLTFGAGSRLTVL.

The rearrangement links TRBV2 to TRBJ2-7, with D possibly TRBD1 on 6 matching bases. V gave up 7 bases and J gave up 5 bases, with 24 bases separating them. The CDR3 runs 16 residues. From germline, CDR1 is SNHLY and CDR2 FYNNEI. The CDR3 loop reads CASNQGWGLLGDEQYF. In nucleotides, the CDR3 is TGTGCCAGCAACCAGGGGTGGGGGCTCTTGGGGGACGAGCAGTACTTC. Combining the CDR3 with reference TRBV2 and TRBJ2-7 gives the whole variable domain EPEVTQTPSHQVTQMGQEVILRCVPISNHLYFYWYRQILGQKVEFLVSFYNNEISEKSEIFDDQFSVERPDGSNFTLKIRSTKLEDSAMYFCASNQGWGLLGDEQYFGPGTRLTVT.